These 18 T cell receptor beta chains originate from one sample sequenced in a study of T cells in Graves' hyperthyroidism and ophthalmopathy. Authors of the study amplified TCR beta CDR3 regions from RNA transcripts. First-round RT-PCR targeting the TCR CDR3 was performed with the HTBI primer set. From the multiplex PCR reads, TCRdb called clonotypes with MiXCR, one entry per CDR3 protein. The sample shows about 360,000 distinct CDR3 sequences, 13% of them seen only once. Material: blood. These receptors originate from a woman aged 18-30 years with Graves' hyperthyroidism.

This clonotype appeared many times. The V and J genes are TRBV6-1 and TRBJ1-5; D ambiguous. Looked up from germline, CDR1 is MNHNS and CDR2 is SASEGT. Trimming stripped 5 bases from V and 1 base from J, with 15 bases between. This CDR3 comprises 16 residues. The CDR3 sequence is CASSFTDGGSNQPQHF. Written as DNA, the CDR3 is TGTGCCAGCAGTTTCACGGACGGTGGAAGCAATCAGCCCCAGCATTTT.

The genes are TRBV20-1 and TRBJ2-5, with 7 bases aligning to TRBD2. Germline V gives CDR1 DFQATT, CDR2 SNEGSKA (reference sequence). CDR3 size: 14 residues. The V segment lost 1 base and the J segment 7 bases; nucleotides outside the gene matches: 9. CDR3 DNA: TGCAGTGCTAGAGGGGGGGGGGACCCTGGGACCCAGTACTTC. Translating it yields CSARGGGDPGTQYF.

This clonotype was counted at least ten times. The chain's CDR3 is CSARLAVPVYEQYF. CDR3 nucleotide sequence: TGCAGTGCTAGACTAGCGGTCCCGGTCTACGAGCAGTACTTC. The chain has TRBV20-1 and TRBJ2-7; 7 positions match TRBD2. Germline lookup yields CDR1 DFQATT and CDR2 SNEGSKA (reference sequence). V shed 2 bases, J shed 3 bases, and the junction held 7 bases outside the gene matches. The CDR3 consists of 14 residues.

This clonotype was counted at least ten times. The rearrangement uses TRBV5-1 and TRBJ1-2; possible D gene TRBD1, 5 bases. The CDR3 length is 14 residues. V was pared by 4 bases and J by 4 bases, with 14 bases between. Germline loops: CDR1 SGHRS, CDR2 YFSETQ. DNA for the CDR3: TGCGCCAGCAGCGGAGAGGGGATTCGCTATGGCTACACCTTC. Translation gives CASSGEGIRYGYTF.

This clonotype was detected ten times or more. The gene calls are TRBV28 and TRBJ2-5, with TRBD1 matching over 8 bases. CDR3 length: 16 residues. Germline V gives CDR1 MDHEN, CDR2 SYDVKM. V dropped 2 bases and J dropped 5; count of bases not matched to a gene: 10. DNA for the CDR3: TGTGCCAGCAGTTTACCCTCACAGGGGGGTCGGGAGACCCAGTACTTC. It translates to CASSLPSQGGRETQYF.

The V call is TRBV6-4, the J call TRBJ1-1; D remains unclear. The CDR3 consists of 17 residues. The ends were cut back, 6 bases at V and 1 base at J, with 21 bases in the middle. CDR1 and CDR2 from the germline V gene are MRHNA and SNTAGT. The CDR3 region is CASRGFRGRTGNTEAFF. The CDR3 DNA is TGTGCCAGCAGGGGCTTCAGAGGGCGCACGGGGAACACTGAAGCTTTCTTT.

This clonotype was recorded at least ten times. The V gene is TRBV2, the J gene TRBJ1-5; D uncertain. Between the trimmed V and J ends, which lost 4 bases and 2 bases, there was a span of 12 bases. CDR1 is SNHLY, CDR2 FYNNEI, per germline. The CDR3 is 15 amino acids. The CDR3 loop reads CASSGPLVRNQPQHF. CDR3 sequence (DNA): TGTGCCAGCAGTGGACCGTTAGTACGCAATCAGCCCCAGCATTTT.

This clonotype occurred a few times. This chain uses TRBV27 with TRBJ1-6; D is perhaps TRBD1 (5 bases). CDR1 and CDR2 (germline): MNHEY, SMNVEV (reference sequence). This CDR3 is built from 15 residues. The V end was cut by 6 bases, the J end by 6 bases, with 15 bases between. The CDR3 region is CASSSGRDFNSPLHF. As DNA, the CDR3 is TGTGCCAGCAGCTCCGGGCGGGACTTTAATTCACCCCTCCACTTT.

This clonotype was found a few times. This sequence joins TRBV6-1 and TRBJ2-7; tentatively, D is TRBD1 (5 bases). CDR3 length equals 15 residues. Germline lookup yields CDR1 MNHNS and CDR2 SASEGT. The germline V and J ends were trimmed by 7 bases and 0 bases, with 16 bases remaining between them. The CDR3 DNA sequence: TGTGCCAGCATTATAGGGCTCGACAGCTCCTACGAGCAGTACTTC. Translation gives CASIIGLDSSYEQYF.

This clonotype was seen ten or more times. CDR3 amino acids: CASSYSRQGAYEQYF. CDR3 in DNA: TGTGCCAGCAGTTACTCCCGGCAGGGGGCCTACGAGCAGTACTTC. The V call is TRBV6-1, the J call TRBJ2-7; 7 bases match TRBD1. Germline V gene sequence: CDR1 MNHNS, CDR2 SASEGT. The CDR3 covers 15 residues. V dropped 5 bases and J dropped 2; count of bases not matched to a gene: 9.

J is TRBJ2-7 and V is TRBV4-3; 9 nucleotides agree with TRBD2. Per the germline V gene, CDR1 is LGHNA and CDR2 is YSLEER. The CDR3 contains 16 residues. V was pared by 0 bases and J by 3 bases, with 6 bases of the junction left unmatched. CDR3 loop: CASSQDQSREGYEQYF. The CDR3, as DNA: TGCGCCAGCAGCCAAGATCAATCGCGGGAGGGCTACGAGCAGTACTTC.

The sample holds many counts of this clonotype. The V and J genes are TRBV2 and TRBJ2-7; no clear D gene. This CDR3 is built from 13 residues. CDR1 and CDR2 from the germline V gene are SNHLY and FYNNEI. The V end lost 5 bases, the J end lost 11 bases, and 19 bases lay between the germline ends. CDR3 amino acids: CASSLSGDRREYF. The CDR3, as DNA: TGTGCCAGCAGTCTTTCCGGCGACCGCCGGGAGTACTTC.

This clonotype was counted many times. The rearrangement uses TRBV13 and TRBJ2-3, with D possibly being TRBD2 (6 bases). Germline V gene sequence: CDR1 PRHDT, CDR2 FYEKMQ (reference sequence). The CDR3 extends over 13 amino acids. Trimming pared 4 bases from V and 5 bases from J, leaving 10 bases between. CDR3 in DNA: TGTGCCAGCAGCTCGGAAGCGGGAGATACGCAGTATTTT. Its protein is CASSSEAGDTQYF.

This clonotype has ten or more counts. This sequence joins TRBV29-1 and TRBJ1-2, with D uncertain. In germline, CDR1 is SQVTM, CDR2 ANQGSEA. V was cut by 3 bases and J by 4 bases, with 12 bases left in between. The CDR3 is made up of 13 amino acids. This chain's CDR3 is CSVDEGAPYGYTF. The CDR3 DNA reads TGCAGCGTTGACGAGGGCGCGCCCTATGGCTACACCTTC.

There are many counts of this clonotype. V gene TRBV28 combines with J gene TRBJ2-7; 8 bases agree with TRBD2. With 6 bases clipped from V and 4 bases from J, the junction kept 11 bases outside the gene matches. The CDR3 is made up of 15 amino acids. The germline V gene has CDR1 MDHEN and CDR2 SYDVKM. CDR3 sequence reads: CASSLFGGGLYEQYF. CDR3 DNA: TGTGCCAGCAGCCTCTTCGGCGGGGGGCTATACGAGCAGTACTTC. The full variable domain, its missing parts supplied by reference TRBV28 and TRBJ2-7, is DVKVTQSSRYLVKRTGEKVFLECVQDMDHENMFWYRQDPGLGLRLIYFSYDVKMKEKGDIPEGYSVSREKKERFSLILESASTNQTSMYLCASSLFGGGLYEQYFGPGTRLTVT.

In its sample, this clonotype was seen many times. V usage is TRBV27 and J usage is TRBJ1-2; 8 positions match TRBD1. The V and J ends lost 5 bases and 6 bases, in that order; junction bases with no gene match: 11. Germline V gene lookup returns CDR1 MNHEY and CDR2 SMNVEV (reference sequence). This CDR3 has 15 amino acids. CDR3 sequence reads: CASSAFRTGWDGYTF. The CDR3, as DNA: TGTGCCAGCAGTGCGTTCCGGACAGGGTGGGATGGCTACACCTTC.

The rearrangement joins TRBV29-1 to TRBJ2-1; TRBD1 matches 7 bases. The CDR3 contains 12 residues. J gave up 6 bases and V 4 bases, and 3 bases lay outside the gene matches. Germline CDR1 is SQVTM and CDR2 is ANQGSEA. Here the CDR3 reads CSVGGGRNEQFF. DNA for the CDR3: TGCAGCGTTGGAGGGGGCCGCAATGAGCAGTTCTTC.

This clonotype was detected ten times or more. The rearrangement links TRBV20-1 to TRBJ2-7; the D call may be TRBD1 or TRBD2 (6 bases each). The V gene lost 6 bases and the J gene lost 3 bases, with 15 bases spanning the gap. The CDR3 covers 13 residues. Germline V gives CDR1 DFQATT, CDR2 SNEGSKA (reference sequence). CDR3: CSAGGAGGYEQYF. The CDR3 DNA reads as TGCAGTGCAGGGGGAGCCGGGGGCTACGAGCAGTACTTC.